The rows below give T cell receptor beta chains drawn from one sample of a study of T-cell reconstitution after alpha-beta-depleted transplantation in children. TCRdb reprocessed the PCR reads with MiXCR, giving one entry per CDR3 protein. In the table there are about 590,000 distinct CDR3 sequences, over 10% of which are singletons. The input for sequencing was PBMCs, mostly from graft donor cells, taken 360 days after TCRalphabeta/CD19-depleted stem cell transplant. These receptors all stem from a male patient aged 5 to 17 who had a stem cell transplant for acute myeloid leukemia, so the T cells may come from the graft donor. Both conserved end residues are part of each CDR3. The D gene is left open where the match is weak. Clone size is shown for a subset of rows, as once, few, many or a class of expanded clone.

d_call	v_call	j_call	clone_size	cdr3_nt	cdr3_aa
NA	TRBV6-1	TRBJ2-1	few	TGTGCCAGCACTAGGGGAAGAGCGTGGGCCTACAATGAGCAGTTCTTC	CASTRGRAWAYNEQFF
NA	TRBV6-1	TRBJ2-5	many	TGTGCCAGCAGCCCTAGACAGAGTAGAGAGACCCAGTACTTC	CASSPRQSRETQYF
TRBD1	TRBV24-1	TRBJ1-2	NA	TGTGCCACCAGTGATAGGGGACAGGGGAGCTATGGCTACACCTTC	CATSDRGQGSYGYTF
NA	TRBV7-9	TRBJ1-1	few	TGTGCCAGCAGCTCCTTTAGGGGGATGAACACTGAAGCTTTCTTT	CASSSFRGMNTEAFF
TRBD2	TRBV27	TRBJ2-1	NA	TGTGCCAGCAGTTTATCAAAAGCCTTGGGGGGGTTCTACAATGAGCAGTTCTTC	CASSLSKALGGFYNEQFF
TRBD1	TRBV20-1	TRBJ2-3	few	TGCAGTGCTGATACAGGGGTGGGCACAGATACGCAGTATTTT	CSADTGVGTDTQYF
TRBD2	TRBV20-1	TRBJ2-2	few	TGCAGTGCCCCCAGAGCGGGAGGGAACACCGGGGAGCTGTTTTTT	CSAPRAGGNTGELFF
TRBD1	TRBV7-8	TRBJ2-5	few	TGTGCCAGCAGCTTCAGGGGGCGTGGGGTAGAGAAAGAGACCCAGTACTTC	CASSFRGRGVEKETQYF
NA	TRBV6-2/TRBV6-3	TRBJ2-7	few	TGTGCCAGCAGAACCCGGACTATTTGCTACGAGCAGTACTTC	CASRTRTICYEQYF
NA	TRBV12-3/TRBV12-4	TRBJ2-5	NA	TGTGCCAGCAGTTATCCACAGGGAATCCAGTACTTC	CASSYPQGIQYF
NA	TRBV5-1	TRBJ2-1	NA	TGCGCCAGCAGCATCCGGGACGTCTACAATGAGCAGTTCTTC	CASSIRDVYNEQFF
NA	TRBV7-2	TRBJ2-1	NA	TGTGCCAGCAGCCCTAGTGCAGGGTGGAACTACAATGAGCAGTTCTTC	CASSPSAGWNYNEQFF
NA	TRBV29-1	TRBJ1-5	many	TGCAGCGTTGAAAGTGGGGTGGGGGATCAGCCCCAGCATTTT	CSVESGVGDQPQHF
NA	TRBV29-1	TRBJ2-3	many	TGCAGCGTCACTCTAGCGAACACAGATACGCAGTATTTT	CSVTLANTDTQYF
NA	TRBV29-1	TRBJ2-7	few	TGCAGCGTTGCTTTCGGGGACTACGAGCAGTACTTC	CSVAFGDYEQYF
NA	TRBV7-9	TRBJ1-1	few	TGTGCCAGCAGACTATCGTACGGGAACACTGAAGCTTTCTTT	CASRLSYGNTEAFF
NA	TRBV20-1	TRBJ2-5	NA	TGCAGTGCCGGGACGGCACAAGAGACCCAGTACTTC	CSAGTAQETQYF
TRBD1	TRBV5-1	TRBJ2-1	many	TGCGCCAGCAGGCAGAACAGGGGTTCCTACAATGAGCAGTTCTTC	CASRQNRGSYNEQFF
NA	TRBV6-1	TRBJ2-4	few	TGTGCCAGCAGTCCCCGCCTGGACAGCGCGGGAAACATTCAGTACTTC	CASSPRLDSAGNIQYF
NA	TRBV12-3/TRBV12-4	TRBJ2-7	few	TGTGCCAGCAGCCCGAGGGCGAGGTACTACGAGCAGTACTTC	CASSPRARYYEQYF
NA	TRBV12-3/TRBV12-4	TRBJ1-3	NA	TGTGCCAGCAGCCGCCGTCGGGCCTCTGGAAACACCATATATTTT	CASSRRRASGNTIYF
TRBD1	TRBV29-1	TRBJ2-7	many	TGCAGCGCCGGGACAGGGTCCGGCGAGCAGTACTTC	CSAGTGSGEQYF
NA	TRBV28	TRBJ2-3	few	TGTGCCAGCACCTTGCCTCGTAGGACAGATACGCAGTATTTT	CASTLPRRTDTQYF
NA	TRBV12-3/TRBV12-4	TRBJ1-1	NA	TGTGCCAGCAGTTTAAGGGGCTGGGGCACTGAAGCTTTCTTT	CASSLRGWGTEAFF
NA	TRBV27	TRBJ1-5	few	TGTGCCAGCAGTCCGACGGAGGAGCAGCCCCAGCATTTT	CASSPTEEQPQHF
NA	TRBV4-3	TRBJ2-7	many	TGCGCCAGCAGCCAAGACGAGATCGGGGGTAGCTCCTACGAGCAGTACTTC	CASSQDEIGGSSYEQYF
NA	TRBV6-2/TRBV6-3	TRBJ2-5	NA	TGTGCCAGCAGTTACTCCCTAGAGCAAGAGACCCAGTACTTC	CASSYSLEQETQYF
NA	TRBV12-3/TRBV12-4	TRBJ2-5	few	TGTGCCAGCTGGTCCGGTCCCAGCCCTCAAGAGACCCAGTACTTC	CASWSGPSPQETQYF
TRBD1	TRBV5-6	TRBJ2-1	few	TGTGCCAGCAGAGAGACAGGGGGCGAAATAATGCAGCAGTTCTTC	CASRETGGEIMQQFF
NA	TRBV20-1	TRBJ2-7	NA	TGCAGCGCCCGAGCTTCCGGGACTTCCTCCTACGAGCAGTACTTC	CSARASGTSSYEQYF
TRBD2	TRBV12-3/TRBV12-4	TRBJ2-1	many	TGTGCCAGCAGTCAGAGCGGGAGCTCCTACAATGAGCAGTTCTTC	CASSQSGSSYNEQFF
TRBD2	TRBV29-1	TRBJ2-1	many	TGCAGCGTTGATGGGGCTAGCGGCCTTTACAATGAGCAGTTCTTC	CSVDGASGLYNEQFF
TRBD2	TRBV20-1	TRBJ2-3	NA	TGCAGTGCTACTTGGACTAGCGGAAGCACAGATACGCAGTATTTT	CSATWTSGSTDTQYF
NA	TRBV7-2	TRBJ2-7	NA	TGTGCCAGCAGCGCTAGGGGGGGTTATGCCCGCCTCGAGCAGTACTTC	CASSARGGYARLEQYF
TRBD1	TRBV18	TRBJ2-5	few	TGTGCCAGCTCACCGGGACAGGGGGTACGGGAGACCCAGTACTTC	CASSPGQGVRETQYF
TRBD2	TRBV7-9	TRBJ2-3	few	TGTGCCAGCAGCCCCCGGACTAGCGGGGTACCCACAGATACGCAGTATTTT	CASSPRTSGVPTDTQYF
TRBD2	TRBV7-2	TRBJ2-5	few	TGTGCCAGCAGCACGACAACTCCTAGCGGGATAGAGACCCAGTACTTC	CASSTTTPSGIETQYF